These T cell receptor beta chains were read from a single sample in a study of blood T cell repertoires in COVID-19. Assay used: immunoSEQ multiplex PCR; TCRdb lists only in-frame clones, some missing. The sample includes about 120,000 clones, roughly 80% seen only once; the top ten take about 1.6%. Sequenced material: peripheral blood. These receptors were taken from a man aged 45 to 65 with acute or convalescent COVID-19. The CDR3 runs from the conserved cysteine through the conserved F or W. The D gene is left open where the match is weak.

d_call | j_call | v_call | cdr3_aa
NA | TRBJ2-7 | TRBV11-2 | CASTLAMSSYEQYF
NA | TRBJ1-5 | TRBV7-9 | CASSDRTQPQHF
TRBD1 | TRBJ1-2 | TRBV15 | CATSRGGQGAGGYTF
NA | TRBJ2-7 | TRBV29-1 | CSASQGLPPREQYF
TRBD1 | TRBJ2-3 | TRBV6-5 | CASTRTGGFTDTQYF
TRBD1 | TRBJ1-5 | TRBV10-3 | CATQGGEQPQHF
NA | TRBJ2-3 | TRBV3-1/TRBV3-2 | CASSQLRDTQYF
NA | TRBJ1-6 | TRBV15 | CATSRTGFSYNSPLHF
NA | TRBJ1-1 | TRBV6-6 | CASLQGMNTEAFF
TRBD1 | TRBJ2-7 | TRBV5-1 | CASSSSGTGGLGQYF
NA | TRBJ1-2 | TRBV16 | CASSQSRGIGYGYTF
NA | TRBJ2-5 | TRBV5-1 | CASSLGDKAETQYF
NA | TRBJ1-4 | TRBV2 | CATLRGPNEKLFF
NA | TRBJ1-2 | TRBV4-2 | CASSQDREGGYGYTF
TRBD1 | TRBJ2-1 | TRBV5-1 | CASRIGTGGNEQFF
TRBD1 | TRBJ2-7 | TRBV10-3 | CAIKSARGYEQYF
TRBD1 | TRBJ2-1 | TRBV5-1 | CASGPGGNEQFF
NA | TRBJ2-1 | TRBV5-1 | CASRAGGNEQFF
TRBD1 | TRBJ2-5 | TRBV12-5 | CASGLGQGNGETQYF
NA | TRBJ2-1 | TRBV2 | CASRETSSYNEQFF
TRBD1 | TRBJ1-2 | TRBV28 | CASSLSGGNYGYTF
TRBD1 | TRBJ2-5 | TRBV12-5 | CASGLVNDGTAWLRETQYF
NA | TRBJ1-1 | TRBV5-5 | CASSLDRGRRTEAFF
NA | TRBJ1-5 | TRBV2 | CASSAGKSNQPQHF
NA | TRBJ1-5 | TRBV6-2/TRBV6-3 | CASSPVTGSNQPQHF
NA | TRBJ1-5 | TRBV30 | CAWSVRGNSNQPQHF
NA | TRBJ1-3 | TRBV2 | CASSATATGNTIYF
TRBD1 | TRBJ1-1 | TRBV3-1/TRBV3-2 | CASSQGTGNTEAFF
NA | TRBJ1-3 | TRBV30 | CAWIDGSLNTIYF
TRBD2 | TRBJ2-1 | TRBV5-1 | CASSLSGGGNPYNEQFF
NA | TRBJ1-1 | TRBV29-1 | CSVEDRGKGTEAFF
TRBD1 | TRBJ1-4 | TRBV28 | CASGESGTANEKLFF